The 17 T cell receptor beta chains in this list originate from one sample, sequenced in a study of post-analysis software for immune sequencing data. Their cognate antigens are unknown. The TCR beta cDNA libraries carried unique molecular identifiers. Via MiXCR, TCRdb re-called the PCR reads, giving one row per CDR3 protein. Of about 210,000 distinct CDR3 sequences listed, around 30% are singletons. General study results and limits: TRBV5-6, TRBV5-1 and TRBV20-1 belonged to a set of five TRBV segments that were more frequent in patients than controls.

Material for sequencing was blood. All receptors come from a girl younger than 18 with multiple sclerosis.

Concerning this clonotype itself: A much larger clone lies one base from this, so it may be a read error. This sequence joins TRBV5-1 and TRBJ2-1, with D uncertain. The end of the DNA is better explained by TRBJ2-7, so the J call may be wrong. The CDR3 totals 14 residues. Germline lookup yields CDR1 SGHRS and CDR2 YFSETQ. The CDR3 reads CASSLVPSLGEQYF. The CDR3 nucleotides are TGCGCCAGCAGCTTGGTGCCCTCCTTGGGGGAGCAGTACTTC.

This clonotype has ten or more counts. The rearrangement joins TRBV27 to TRBJ2-1; perhaps TRBD1 as D (6 bases). The CDR3 length is 16 residues. CDR1 MNHEY and CDR2 SMNVEV come from the germline V gene (reference sequence). Trimming removed 4 bases from V and 8 bases from J, with 21 bases in between. The CDR3 region is CASSSRDTHLGDEQFF. The CDR3 DNA reads TGTGCCAGCAGTTCCCGGGACACCCACCTAGGGGATGAGCAGTTCTTC.

The chain carries TRBV12-3 or TRBV12-4 and TRBJ1-1; the D is unclear. V lost 6 bases and J lost 0, with 14 bases in between. The CDR3 loop spans 15 amino acids. For the CDR3, the DNA is TGTGCCAGCAGATCCCCACTTCTTATGAACACTGAAGCTTTCTTT. It specifies CASRSPLLMNTEAFF.

This clonotype was counted once. Since a much larger clone is just one base distant, this may be a read error. The chain links TRBV28 to TRBJ2-7; D call uncertain. The tail of the sequence fits TRBJ2-5 better, so the J call may be wrong. This CDR3 region has 13 residues. Per the germline V gene, CDR1 is MDHEN and CDR2 is SYDVKM. The CDR3 protein is CANRQVVAGTQYF. CDR3 nucleotide sequence: TGTGCCAACAGACAAGTGGTCGCAGGGACCCAGTACTTC.

The chain employs TRBV5-5 and TRBJ1-1; 8 nucleotides align to TRBD1. Looked up from germline, CDR1 is SGHKS and CDR2 is YYEKEE (reference sequence). The CDR3 sequence is 16 residues long. Unmatched junction bases numbered 13, after V lost 6 bases and J lost 3 bases. This CDR3 reads CASTETPGGEDTEAFF. The CDR3 DNA reads TGTGCCAGCACCGAGACCCCAGGGGGCGAGGACACTGAAGCTTTCTTT.

This clonotype was picked up many times. The rearrangement uses TRBV5-1 and TRBJ1-1; TRBD1 is a possible D gene (6 bases). The CDR3 extends over 15 amino acids. Germline V gene sequence: CDR1 SGHRS, CDR2 YFSETQ. Trimming stripped 2 bases from V and 0 bases from J, with 11 bases between. CDR3 DNA: TGCGCCAGCAGCTTAAGAGGGGGTATGAACACTGAAGCTTTCTTT. Protein sequence: CASSLRGGMNTEAFF.

The chain is built from TRBV28 and TRBJ1-6; D not resolved. The length of the CDR3 is 12 residues. The V end lost 6 bases, the J end lost 6 bases, and 6 bases lay between the germline ends. The germline V gene has CDR1 MDHEN and CDR2 SYDVKM. For the CDR3, the DNA is TGTGCCAGCAGCCTTCTTAATTCACCCCTCCACTTT. This sequence encodes CASSLLNSPLHF. Full variable domain (missing parts from reference TRBV28 and TRBJ1-6): DVKVTQSSRYLVKRTGEKVFLECVQDMDHENMFWYRQDPGLGLRLIYFSYDVKMKEKGDIPEGYSVSREKKERFSLILESASTNQTSMYLCASSLLNSPLHFGNGTRLTVT.

Regarding this clonotype: A read error is possible here, since a much larger clone lies one base away. V gene TRBV9 combines with J gene TRBJ2-1; D tentatively fits TRBD1 or TRBD2 (6 bases each). The V gene lost 0 bases and the J gene lost 12 bases, with 19 bases spanning the gap. Per the germline V gene, CDR1 is SGDLS and CDR2 is YYNGEE. This CDR3 spans 15 amino acids. The CDR3 sequence: CASSVGGAALDGQFF. The CDR3 coding sequence is TGTGCCAGCAGCGTAGGGGGGGCCGCCCTGGATGGGCAGTTCTTC. The full variable domain, completed using reference TRBV9 and TRBJ2-1, is DSGVTQTPKHLITATGQRVTLRCSPRSGDLSVYWYQQSLDQGLQFLIQYYNGEERAKGNILERFSAQQFPDLHSELNLSSLELGDSALYFCASSVGGAALDGQFFGPGTRLTVL.

This clonotype was recorded once. V and J are TRBV5-5 and TRBJ1-1, with D tentatively TRBD1 (6 bases). This CDR3 spans 15 amino acids. Germline V gene data show CDR1 as SGHKS and CDR2 as YYEKEE (reference sequence). V dropped 4 bases and J dropped 1 base, with 14 bases sitting between them. The CDR3 region is CASSQHPQGNTEAFF. The DNA for the CDR3 is TGTGCCAGCAGCCAACACCCACAGGGGAACACTGAAGCTTTCTTT.

This clonotype was recorded many times. This chain links TRBV6-1 with TRBJ1-5; 8 bases agree with TRBD1. The junction had 5 bases not matched to a gene; V was cut back by 1 base and J by 6 bases. Germline V CDR1 and CDR2: MNHNS, SASEGT. The CDR3 extends over 15 amino acids. The CDR3 DNA reads as TGTGCCAGCAGTGAAGGGACAGGGAAGGGTCAGCCCCAGCATTTT. The encoded protein is CASSEGTGKGQPQHF.

Many counts were recorded for this clonotype. The J gene is TRBJ2-3, the V gene TRBV3-1; a possible D gene is TRBD2 (6 bases). Germline V CDR1 and CDR2: LGHDT, YNNKEL (reference sequence). The CDR3 loop spans 15 amino acids. Trimming shortened V by 3 bases and J by 2 bases, and 12 bases separated the two germline ends. As DNA, the CDR3 is TGTGCCAGCAGCCAGCGGAGGGGAATCACAGATACGCAGTATTTT. It yields the protein CASSQRRGITDTQYF.

In this sample, this clonotype turned up a few times. The chain joins TRBV14 to TRBJ1-1; 7 bases map to TRBD1. This CDR3 is built from 13 residues. Germline lookup yields CDR1 SGHDN and CDR2 FVKESK. The V and J ends lost 6 bases and 3 bases, in that order; junction bases with no gene match: 4. CDR3: CASRIQGYTEAFF. The CDR3 nucleotides read TGTGCCAGCAGGATACAGGGGTACACTGAAGCTTTCTTT.

This clonotype has a handful of counts. The chain couples TRBV6-5 to TRBJ1-2; a weak D match, TRBD1 (5 bases). Trimming pared 5 bases from V and 7 bases from J, leaving 20 bases between. The CDR3 runs to 15 residues. Germline V gene sequence: CDR1 MNHEY, CDR2 SVGAGI. DNA for the CDR3: TGTGCCAGCAGTCCTACCGTATGGGGGGAAGGTGGCTACACCTTC. Translation: CASSPTVWGEGGYTF.

Details on this clonotype: Germline is not matched at one junction end, which may reflect a read error. CDR3: CSADGTGGIYAYTF. The CDR3 DNA reads as TGCAGTGCTGACGGGACAGGGGGTATCTATGCCTACACCTTC. V usage is TRBV20-1 and J usage is TRBJ1-2; 11 bases are a match to TRBD1. The CDR3 consists of 14 residues. From germline, CDR1 is DFQATT and CDR2 SNEGSKA (reference sequence).

The chain combines TRBV20-1 with TRBJ2-5; 9 nucleotides match TRBD1. The J call may be incorrect, as the DNA end agrees better with TRBJ2-7. The CDR3 sequence is 16 residues long. Germline V gene data show CDR1 as DFQATT and CDR2 as SNEGSKA (reference sequence). The CDR3 region is CSARGYRQGGLYEQYF. CDR3 nucleotides: TGCAGTGCTAGAGGTTATCGACAGGGGGGTTTATACGAGCAGTACTTC.

The chain has TRBV4-2 and TRBJ2-1; 11 bases match TRBD2. The V gene's germline CDR1 is LGHNA and CDR2 YNFKEQ. With V trimmed by 0 bases and J by 2 bases, 3 bases remained unmatched. CDR3 length: 17 amino acids. CDR3 nucleotides: TGTGCCAGCAGCCAAGATACTAGCGGGAGCACCTACAATGAGCAGTTCTTC. The encoded protein is CASSQDTSGSTYNEQFF.

The sample holds a few counts of this clonotype. The chain has TRBV25-1 and TRBJ2-7; 7 bases map to TRBD1. The CDR3 runs 14 residues. CDR1 is MGHDK and CDR2 is SYGVNS in the germline V gene. Germline trimming cut 5 bases from V and 4 bases from J; bases unmatched to any gene: 8. The CDR3 loop reads CASSRDSLSYEQYF. For the CDR3, the DNA is TGTGCCAGCAGTCGGGACAGCCTCTCATACGAGCAGTACTTC.